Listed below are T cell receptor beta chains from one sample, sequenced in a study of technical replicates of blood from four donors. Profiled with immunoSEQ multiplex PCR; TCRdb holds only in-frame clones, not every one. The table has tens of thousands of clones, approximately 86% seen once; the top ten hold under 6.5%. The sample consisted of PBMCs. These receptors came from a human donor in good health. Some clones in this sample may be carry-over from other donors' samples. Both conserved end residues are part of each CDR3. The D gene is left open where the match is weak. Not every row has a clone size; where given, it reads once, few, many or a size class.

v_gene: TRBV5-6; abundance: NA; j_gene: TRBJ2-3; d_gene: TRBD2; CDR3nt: TGTGCCAGCAGCTCTTTGCGGGGGGCCCTCACAGATACGCAGTATTTT; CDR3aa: CASSSLRGALTDTQYF
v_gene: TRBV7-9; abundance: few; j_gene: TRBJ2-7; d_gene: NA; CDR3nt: TGTGCCAGCAGCGAAGATACATACGAGCAGTACTTC; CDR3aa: CASSEDTYEQYF
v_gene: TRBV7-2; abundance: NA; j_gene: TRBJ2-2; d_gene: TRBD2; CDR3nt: TGTGCCAGCAGCGCATCTAGCGGGGGGATCACCGGGGAGCTGTTTTTT; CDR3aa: CASSASSGGITGELFF
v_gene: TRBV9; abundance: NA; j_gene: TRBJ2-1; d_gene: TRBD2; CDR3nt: TGTGCCAGCAGCGTAGGACTAGCGGGGGGAAGGTACAATGAGCAGTTCTTC; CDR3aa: CASSVGLAGGRYNEQFF
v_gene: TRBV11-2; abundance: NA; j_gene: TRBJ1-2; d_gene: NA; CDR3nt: TGTGCCAGCAGCCAGGGATATGGCTACACCTTC; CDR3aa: CASSQGYGYTF
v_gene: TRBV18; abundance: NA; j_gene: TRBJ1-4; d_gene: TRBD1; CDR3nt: TGTGCCAGCTCACCACCAGGGGGCGAAAAACTGTTTTTT; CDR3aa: CASSPPGGEKLFF
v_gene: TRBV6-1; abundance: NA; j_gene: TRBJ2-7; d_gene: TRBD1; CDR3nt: TGTGCCAGCAGTGATACCGGGACAGCTTCCTACGAGCAGTACTTC; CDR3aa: CASSDTGTASYEQYF
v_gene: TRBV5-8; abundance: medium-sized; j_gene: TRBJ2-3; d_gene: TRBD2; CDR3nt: TGTGCCAGCAGCTTGGACGGCGGGAGGGGCACAGATACGCAGTATTTT; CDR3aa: CASSLDGGRGTDTQYF
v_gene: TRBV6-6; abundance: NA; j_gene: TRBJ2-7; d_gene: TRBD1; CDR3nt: TGTGCCAGCAGGGGACAGAGTAAAACCTACGAGCAGTACTTC; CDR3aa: CASRGQSKTYEQYF
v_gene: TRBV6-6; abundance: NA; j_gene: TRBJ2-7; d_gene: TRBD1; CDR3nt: TGTGCCAGCAGTACCCCCCGGGACAGCTCCTACGAGCAGTACTTC; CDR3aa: CASSTPRDSSYEQYF
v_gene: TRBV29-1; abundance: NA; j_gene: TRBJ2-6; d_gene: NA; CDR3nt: TGCAGCGTACCAGGGGCTGGGGCCAACGTCCTGACTTTC; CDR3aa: CSVPGAGANVLTF
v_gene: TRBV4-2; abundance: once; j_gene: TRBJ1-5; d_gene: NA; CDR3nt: TGTGCCAGCAGCCAAGATCCCACAGGGAATCAGCCCCAGCATTTT; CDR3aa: CASSQDPTGNQPQHF
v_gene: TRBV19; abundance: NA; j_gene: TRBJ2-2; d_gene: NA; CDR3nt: TGTGCCAGTAGGGACACCGAATCCGTAAAGGAGAACACCGGGGAGCTGTTTTTT; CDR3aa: CASRDTESVKENTGELFF
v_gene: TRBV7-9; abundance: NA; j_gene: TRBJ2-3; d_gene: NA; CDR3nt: TGTGCCAGCACCTTGGGCGTGGGTAGCACAGATACGCAGTATTTT; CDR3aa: CASTLGVGSTDTQYF
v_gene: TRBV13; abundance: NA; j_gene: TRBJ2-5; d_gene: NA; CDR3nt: TGTGCCAGCAGCTTAGACAACCAAGAGACCCAGTACTTC; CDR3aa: CASSLDNQETQYF
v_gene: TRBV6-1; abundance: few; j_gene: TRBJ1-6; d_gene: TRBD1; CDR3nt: TGTGCCAGCAGGGACCGGGACAGGGCGACACCCCTCCACTTT; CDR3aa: CASRDRDRATPLHF
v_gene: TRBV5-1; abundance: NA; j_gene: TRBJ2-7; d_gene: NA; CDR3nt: TGCGCCAGCAGCCCGACCTGGGGGGGGCAGTCTTCTCGAGAGCAGTACTTC; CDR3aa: CASSPTWGGQSSREQYF
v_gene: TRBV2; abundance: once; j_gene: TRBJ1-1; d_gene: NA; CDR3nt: TGTGCCAGCGGGGGGAGAGGCACTGAAGCTTTCTTT; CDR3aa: CASGGRGTEAFF
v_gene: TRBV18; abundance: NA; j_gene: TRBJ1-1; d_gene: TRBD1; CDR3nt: TGTGCCAGCTCATATGACGGGACAGGGAACACTGAAGCTTTCTTT; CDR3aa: CASSYDGTGNTEAFF
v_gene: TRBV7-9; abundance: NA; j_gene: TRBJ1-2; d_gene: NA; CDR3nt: TGTGCCAGCAGCGCCGGGTGGGGGGGAGATGGCTACACCTTC; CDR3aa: CASSAGWGGDGYTF
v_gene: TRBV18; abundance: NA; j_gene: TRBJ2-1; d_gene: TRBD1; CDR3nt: TGTGCCAGCTCGTTGGGACAGAGTTCCTACAATGAGCAGTTCTTC; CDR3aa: CASSLGQSSYNEQFF
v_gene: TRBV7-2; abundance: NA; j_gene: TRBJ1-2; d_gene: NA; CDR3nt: TGTGCCAGCAGCTTAGAAAGACAGTCGATGGGCTACACCTTC; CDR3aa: CASSLERQSMGYTF
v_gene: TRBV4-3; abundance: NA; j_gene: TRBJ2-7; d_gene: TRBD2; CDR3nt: TGCGCCAGCAGCCCTACTAGCGGTCCCTACGAGCAGTACTTC; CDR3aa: CASSPTSGPYEQYF
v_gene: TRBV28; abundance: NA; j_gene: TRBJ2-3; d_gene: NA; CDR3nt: TGTGCCAGCAGTTTAGGCCAGAGCACAGATACGCAGTATTTT; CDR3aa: CASSLGQSTDTQYF
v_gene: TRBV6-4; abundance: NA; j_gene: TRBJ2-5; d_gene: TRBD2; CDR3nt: TGTGCCAGCGGGCTAGCGGATTACCAAGAGACCCAGTACTTC; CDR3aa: CASGLADYQETQYF
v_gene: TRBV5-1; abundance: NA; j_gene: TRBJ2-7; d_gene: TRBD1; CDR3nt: TGCGCCAGCAGCGCAGACAGGGCCGAGCAGTACTTC; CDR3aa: CASSADRAEQYF
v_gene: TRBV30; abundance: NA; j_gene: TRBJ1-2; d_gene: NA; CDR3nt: TGTGCCTGGAGCGCCGGGGAATACGGCTACACCTTC; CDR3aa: CAWSAGEYGYTF
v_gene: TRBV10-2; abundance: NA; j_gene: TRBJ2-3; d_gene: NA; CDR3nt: TGCGCCAGCAGTTTTAGGAGGGAGTCCGATACGCAGTATTTT; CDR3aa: CASSFRRESDTQYF
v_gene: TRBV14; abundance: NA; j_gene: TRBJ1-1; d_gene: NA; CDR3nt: TGTGCCAGCAGCCAGGTCACAGGGCAAATGAACACTGAAGCTTTCTTT; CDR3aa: CASSQVTGQMNTEAFF